A single sample is the source of the 18 T cell receptor beta chains below, sequenced in a study of Tregs in tolerant kidney transplant recipients. Sequencing used immunoSEQ multiplex PCR; TCRdb keeps in-frame clones, though not all of them. The table lists around 6,000 clones, 90% of them singletons. No cognate antigen is known for these TCRs. This specimen consisted of Tregs from blood cultured with allogeneic cells, obtained before the transplant. The receptors were sampled from a human patient who received a combined kidney and bone marrow transplant.

This rearrangement joins TRBV7-2 to TRBJ1-4; 9 bases map to TRBD1. Per germline, CDR1 SGHTA and CDR2 FQGNSA. The CDR3 totals 12 residues. J lost 12 bases, V lost 4 bases, and 3 bases had no gene match. The CDR3 is CASSSDRGELFF. The CDR3 DNA is TGTGCCAGCAGCTCGGACAGGGGAGAACTGTTTTTT.

V and J are TRBV9 and TRBJ2-6; the D is unclear. V gave up 4 bases and J gave up 2 bases, with 7 bases separating them. The CDR3 is made up of 14 amino acids. Germline loops: CDR1 SGDLS, CDR2 YYNGEE. The CDR3 nucleotides read TGTGCCAGCAGCTTTTCCCCTGGGGCCAACGTCCTGACTTTC. Translating gives CASSFSPGANVLTF.

The chain uses TRBV20-1 and TRBJ1-1; D call uncertain. This CDR3 is built from 11 residues. V lost 0 bases and J lost 7, with 6 bases in between. Germline V lookup: CDR1 DFQATT, CDR2 SNEGSKA (reference sequence). CDR3 sequence reads: CSARETYEAFF. The CDR3 DNA reads as TGCAGTGCTAGAGAAACTTATGAAGCTTTCTTT.

Within the sample, this clone is large. This chain uses TRBV11-2 with TRBJ1-6; D not certain. The V and J ends lost 1 base and 6 bases respectively, with 7 bases between them. The CDR3 consists of 14 residues. Germline CDR1 and CDR2: SGHAT and FQNNGV. The chain's CDR3 is CASSLGGLNSPLHF. The CDR3 nucleotides are TGTGCCAGCAGCTTAGGAGGGCTTAATTCACCCCTCCACTTT.

The chain recombines TRBV6-1 with TRBJ2-3; TRBD2 matches 8 bases. The CDR3 sequence is 14 residues long. Looked up from germline, CDR1 is MNHNS and CDR2 is SASEGT. V shed 11 bases, J shed 6 bases, and the junction held 13 bases outside the gene matches. The CDR3 coding sequence is TGTGCCGGAACCGGGGGGACGGGGGGGGATACGCAGTATTTT. As protein: CAGTGGTGGDTQYF.

The table lists this clone with a few counts. This CDR3 is CASTSEPWGNQPQHF. The DNA for the CDR3 is TGTGCCAGCACCTCGGAGCCTTGGGGCAATCAGCCCCAGCATTTT. The V gene is TRBV6-1, the J gene TRBJ1-5; no clear D gene. The V gene lost 7 bases and the J gene lost 2 bases, with 15 bases spanning the gap. The CDR3 is made up of 15 amino acids. The germline gives CDR1 MNHNS, CDR2 SASEGT.

This chain uses TRBV11-2 with TRBJ1-4, with a possible D match to TRBD1 (6 bases). Germline CDR1 SGHAT, CDR2 FQNNGV. The CDR3 runs to 17 residues. Trimming took off 1 base at V and 4 bases at J, with 16 bases between the two ends. The DNA for the CDR3 is TGTGCCAGCAGCTTAGGACGCCTAGGGGGGGGTAATGAAAAACTGTTTTTT. Amino acid sequence: CASSLGRLGGGNEKLFF. Complete variable domain (other parts from reference TRBV11-2 and TRBJ1-4): EAGVAQSPRYKIIEKRQSVAFWCNPISGHATLYWYQQILGQGPKLLIQFQNNGVVDDSQLPKDRFSAERLKGVDSTLKIQPAKLEDSAVYLCASSLGRLGGGNEKLFFGSGTQLSVL.

This clone was seen just once. The J gene is TRBJ2-7, the V gene TRBV7-2, with D perhaps matching TRBD1 or TRBD2 (5 bases each). The V end lost 0 bases, the J end lost 2 bases, and 5 bases lay between the germline ends. The CDR3 runs 13 residues. Germline V gives CDR1 SGHTA, CDR2 FQGNSA. DNA for the CDR3: TGTGCCAGCAGCTTAGCGGGGGCCTACGAGCAGTACTTC. Protein product: CASSLAGAYEQYF.

V is TRBV6-1 and J is TRBJ1-2; tentatively, D is TRBD1 (6 bases). Germline-derived CDR1 and CDR2 are MNHNS and SASEGT. This CDR3 has 12 residues. V was pared by 3 bases and J by 5 bases, with 7 bases between. The CDR3 nucleotides read TGTGCCAGCAGTGATCAGGGGTATGGCTACACCTTC. Amino acid sequence: CASSDQGYGYTF.

The chain links TRBV7-9 to TRBJ2-7; perhaps TRBD1 as D (6 bases). This CDR3 has 15 amino acids. V was clipped by 5 bases and J by 0 bases, with 14 bases between them. Germline V gives CDR1 SEHNR, CDR2 FQNEAQ (reference sequence). CDR3 amino acids: CASSPLDSFSYEQYF. As DNA, the CDR3 is TGTGCCAGCAGCCCCTTGGACAGTTTCTCCTACGAGCAGTACTTC.

This chain joins TRBV5-1 and TRBJ2-2, with D tentatively TRBD2 (6 bases). The CDR3 is 14 residues long. Germline V gene sequence: CDR1 SGHRS, CDR2 YFSETQ. Trimming cost V 0 bases and J 6 bases, with 9 bases left between them. CDR3 sequence (DNA): TGCGCCAGCAGCTTGGGGAGGGCCGCCGGGGAGCTGTTTTTT. The encoded protein is CASSLGRAAGELFF. Full variable domain (remainder filled in from reference TRBV5-1 and TRBJ2-2): KAGVTQTPRYLIKTRGQQVTLSCSPISGHRSVSWYQQTPGQGLQFLFEYFSETQRNKGNFPGRFSGRQFSNSRSEMNVSTLELGDSALYLCASSLGRAAGELFFGEGSRLTVL.

The V call is TRBV7-2, the J call TRBJ2-7, with D tentatively TRBD1 (5 bases). CDR3 length equals 15 residues. From germline, CDR1 is SGHTA and CDR2 FQGNSA. V was cut by 2 bases and J by 5 bases, with 16 bases left in between. The chain's CDR3 is CASSLLGAGKDEQYF. The CDR3 DNA reads as TGTGCCAGCAGCTTATTAGGGGCAGGGAAGGACGAGCAGTACTTC.

The J gene is TRBJ1-1, the V gene TRBV5-4, with 8 positions matching TRBD1. Per the germline V gene, CDR1 is SGHNT and CDR2 is YYREEE (reference sequence). V gave up 4 bases and J gave up 4 bases; unmatched junction bases: 15. This CDR3 comprises 17 residues. The CDR3 protein is CASSASRDRGWGTEAFF. CDR3 bases: TGTGCCAGCAGCGCCTCCAGAGACAGGGGATGGGGCACTGAAGCTTTCTTT.

V gene TRBV27 combines with J gene TRBJ2-4; D is uncertain. The V and J ends lost 6 bases and 1 base respectively, with 10 bases between them. The germline V gene encodes CDR1 MNHEY and CDR2 SMNVEV (reference sequence). CDR3 length: 14 amino acids. The CDR3 nucleotides read TGTGCCAGCAGATACAGCATGGCCAAAAACATTCAGTACTTC. This gives the protein CASRYSMAKNIQYF.

V usage is TRBV2 and J usage is TRBJ1-2; D may be TRBD1 (6 bases). The CDR3 consists of 14 residues. Germline V gives CDR1 SNHLY, CDR2 FYNNEI. Trimming stripped 7 bases from V and 1 base from J, with 13 bases between. The CDR3 spells CASNPTGDNYGYTF. CDR3 in DNA: TGTGCCAGCAATCCGACAGGTGATAACTATGGCTACACCTTC. The full variable domain, rest sourced from reference TRBV2 and TRBJ1-2, is EPEVTQTPSHQVTQMGQEVILRCVPISNHLYFYWYRQILGQKVEFLVSFYNNEISEKSEIFDDQFSVERPDGSNFTLKIRSTKLEDSAMYFCASNPTGDNYGYTFGSGTRLTVV.

The count of this clone is one. J is TRBJ1-3 and V is TRBV5-4; no reliable D call. The ends were cut back, 1 base at V and 4 bases at J, with 6 bases in the middle. Germline loops: CDR1 SGHNT, CDR2 YYREEE (reference sequence). CDR3 size: 13 residues. The CDR3 loop is CASSLRGGNTIYF. The CDR3 DNA reads as TGTGCCAGCAGCTTGCGGGGAGGAAACACCATATATTTT.

V is TRBV27 and J is TRBJ2-7; 9 positions agree with TRBD1. J lost 3 bases, V lost 6 bases, and 9 bases had no gene match. Per germline, CDR1 MNHEY and CDR2 SMNVEV (reference sequence). This CDR3 spans 15 amino acids. DNA for the CDR3: TGTGCCAGCAGCCGGGGGGACAGGGCTTTCTACGAGCAGTACTTC. This codes for CASSRGDRAFYEQYF.

This clone was counted only a few times. V usage is TRBV6-1 and J usage is TRBJ2-3; 7 bases match TRBD2. Looked up from germline, CDR1 is MNHNS and CDR2 is SASEGT. The CDR3 contains 16 residues. V was clipped by 0 bases and J by 6 bases; unmatched bases: 9. The CDR3 coding sequence is TGTGCCAGCAGTGAAGCGCTGGGGGGAGGGGTGGATACGCAGTATTTT. It is translated as CASSEALGGGVDTQYF.